This is a list of T cell receptor beta chains from one sample in a study of OX40 agonist ivuxolimab in advanced cancers. This table comes from immunoSEQ multiplex PCR, and its TCRdb copy is limited to in-frame clones, with some not included. The sample shows fewer than 30,000 clones, approximately 86% of them seen only once. Material: CD4+ or CD8+ T cells sorted from blood, obtained in a trial of the OX40 agonist ivuxolimab. These receptors all come from an adult with an advanced solid tumor such as melanoma, head and neck, liver or kidney cancer. CDR3s include the opening cysteine and the closing phenylalanine or tryptophan. A D gene is named only where the DNA matches it firmly. Size values are once, few and many counts, or a class for expanded clones, and some rows have none.

V gene	clone size	D gene	J gene	CDR3 protein	CDR3 DNA
TRBV2	medium-sized	NA	TRBJ1-2	CASSEEANANYGYTF	TGTGCCAGCAGCGAAGAGGCCAACGCTAACTATGGCTACACCTTC
TRBV29-1	NA	NA	TRBJ1-1	CSVGGGGRGTEAFF	TGCAGCGTTGGCGGCGGGGGGCGGGGAACTGAAGCTTTCTTT
TRBV5-4	NA	TRBD2	TRBJ2-7	CASSVGLADTYEQYF	TGTGCCAGCAGCGTAGGACTAGCGGATACTTACGAGCAGTACTTC
TRBV28	NA	NA	TRBJ2-1	CASSLLVGTVNEQFF	TGTGCCAGCAGTCTCCTGGTGGGGACGGTAAATGAGCAGTTCTTC
TRBV27	NA	NA	TRBJ1-1	CASSHGSGAEAFF	TGTGCCAGCAGCCACGGCTCCGGCGCTGAAGCTTTCTTT
TRBV6-6	few	NA	TRBJ1-2	CASRFSSGYTF	TGTGCCAGCAGATTCTCTTCGGGCTACACCTTC
TRBV19	NA	TRBD1	TRBJ2-1	CASPDRANNEQFF	TGTGCCAGCCCGGACAGGGCAAACAATGAGCAGTTCTTC
TRBV6-1	NA	NA	TRBJ1-1	CASTTLGNTEAFF	TGTGCCAGCACCACCCTAGGGAACACTGAAGCTTTCTTT
TRBV7-6	NA	TRBD2	TRBJ2-3	CASSLASGGGDTQYF	TGTGCCAGCAGCCTCGCTAGCGGGGGAGGAGATACGCAGTATTTT
TRBV9	NA	NA	TRBJ2-3	CASSGRDWNLDTQYF	TGTGCCAGCAGCGGTAGGGACTGGAATCTCGATACGCAGTATTTT
TRBV18	NA	NA	TRBJ2-6	CASSLYSGANVLTF	TGTGCCAGCTCACTTTACTCTGGGGCCAACGTCCTGACTTTC
TRBV7-6	NA	NA	TRBJ2-1	CASSLGPYWRTGRESYNEQFF	TGTGCCAGCAGCCTTGGCCCTTATTGGCGGACCGGTCGGGAGTCCTACAATGAGCAGTTCTTC
TRBV4-3	NA	TRBD1	TRBJ1-2	CASSQDLPTTGSNYGYTF	TGCGCCAGCAGCCAAGATCTTCCAACGACAGGGTCCAACTATGGCTACACCTTC
TRBV7-2	NA	TRBD1	TRBJ2-7	CASSPTGTGRREYF	TGTGCCAGCAGCCCCACCGGGACAGGGCGAAGGGAGTACTTC
TRBV7-2	NA	NA	TRBJ2-5	CASSLDGETQYF	TGTGCCAGCAGCTTAGATGGGGAGACCCAGTACTTC
TRBV28	NA	TRBD1	TRBJ1-1	CASSLFGTGANTEAFF	TGTGCCAGCAGTTTATTTGGGACAGGGGCGAACACTGAAGCTTTCTTT
TRBV7-9	NA	NA	TRBJ2-7	CASSLQGYEQYF	TGTGCCAGCAGTCTCCAGGGATACGAGCAGTACTTC
TRBV11-2	few	NA	TRBJ2-1	CASSFFGSPDEQFF	TGTGCCAGCAGCTTTTTCGGGAGTCCCGATGAGCAGTTCTTC
TRBV5-6	NA	NA	TRBJ2-1	CASSVDWNEQFF	TGTGCCAGCAGCGTCGACTGGAATGAGCAGTTCTTC
TRBV28	NA	NA	TRBJ1-1	CASTGPARMNTEAFF	TGTGCCAGCACCGGGCCGGCCCGCATGAACACTGAAGCTTTCTTT
TRBV5-8	NA	NA	TRBJ1-6	CASSPLTEASPLHF	TGTGCCAGCAGCCCCCTCACGGAAGCTTCACCCCTCCACTTT
TRBV7-8	NA	NA	TRBJ2-1	CASSLQSSPYNEQFF	TGTGCCAGCAGCTTACAGAGCTCACCCTACAATGAGCAGTTCTTC
TRBV4-3	NA	TRBD1	TRBJ1-4	CASSQRTGVRKKLFF	TGCGCCAGCAGCCAGCGGACAGGGGTGCGGAAAAAACTGTTTTTT
TRBV4-1	NA	TRBD2	TRBJ2-1	CASSQVPPRGGQDEQFF	TGCGCCAGCAGCCAAGTACCCCCCCGGGGGGGCCAGGATGAGCAGTTCTTC
TRBV7-9	NA	NA	TRBJ2-1	CASCKGGGGYNEQFF	TGTGCCAGCTGCAAAGGGGGGGGTGGCTACAATGAGCAGTTCTTC
TRBV19	NA	NA	TRBJ2-5	CASKEGTQSGTQYF	TGTGCCAGTAAGGAGGGGACCCAATCGGGGACCCAGTACTTC
TRBV6-6	NA	NA	TRBJ1-6	CASSYPGTGRSPLHF	TGTGCCAGCAGTTACCCGGGAACCGGGAGGTCACCCCTCCACTTT
TRBV6-5	NA	TRBD2	TRBJ2-1	CASSYVPSGTKQFF	TGTGCCAGCAGTTACGTGCCTAGCGGGACTAAGCAGTTCTTC
TRBV19	NA	TRBD1	TRBJ2-3	CASSYRGPTQYF	TGTGCCAGTAGTTACAGGGGTCCTACGCAGTATTTT
TRBV16	few	NA	TRBJ2-3	CASSQSSGGTQYF	TGTGCCAGCAGCCAATCATCGGGCGGTACGCAGTATTTT
TRBV5-4	NA	NA	TRBJ1-1	CASSLRINTEAFF	TGTGCCAGCAGCTTGAGGATCAACACTGAAGCTTTCTTT
TRBV13	NA	NA	TRBJ2-5	CASSLFNQETQYF	TGTGCCAGCAGCTTGTTTAATCAAGAGACCCAGTACTTC
TRBV28	NA	NA	TRBJ1-5	CASSGGVYSNQPQHF	TGTGCCAGCAGTGGCGGGGTTTATAGCAATCAGCCCCAGCATTTT
TRBV5-1	NA	TRBD1	TRBJ2-2	CASSLGGTGDDGELFF	TGCGCCAGCAGCCTAGGGGGGACAGGAGACGACGGGGAGCTGTTTTTT
TRBV14	NA	NA	TRBJ2-2	CASSQDRRNGTGELFF	TGTGCCAGCAGCCAAGATCGAAGAAACGGAACCGGGGAGCTGTTTTTT
TRBV28	NA	TRBD1	TRBJ2-7	CASSTRGQYEQYF	TGTGCCAGCAGTACTAGGGGGCAGTACGAGCAGTACTTC
TRBV19	NA	NA	TRBJ2-7	CASSIEGPRPPYEQYF	TGTGCCAGTAGTATAGAAGGACCTCGGCCCCCTTACGAGCAGTACTTC
TRBV1	once	NA	TRBJ1-2	CTRKDRESNYGYTF	TGCACCAGGAAGGACAGGGAATCTAACTATGGCTACACCTTC
TRBV5-6	NA	NA	TRBJ2-5	CASWGTPDGETQYF	TGTGCCAGCTGGGGGACCCCGGACGGAGAGACCCAGTACTTC
TRBV21-1	NA	NA	TRBJ2-5	CASSPQGTYSRYQETQYF	TGTGCCAGCAGCCCCCAGGGGACTTACTCCCGGTACCAAGAGACCCAGTACTTC
TRBV21-1	NA	NA	TRBJ1-1	CASGAFIAGIMNTEAFF	TGTGCCAGCGGTGCCTTTATTGCCGGGATCATGAACACTGAAGCTTTCTTT
TRBV11-2	NA	NA	TRBJ2-7	CASTLMAPGDEQYF	TGTGCCAGCACCCTCATGGCACCGGGAGACGAGCAGTACTTC
TRBV28	NA	NA	TRBJ2-6	CASSSREPLIGANVLTF	TGTGCCAGCAGTTCCAGAGAGCCGCTAATTGGGGCCAACGTCCTGACTTTC
TRBV7-9	NA	NA	TRBJ1-1	CASSLSPDRVNTEAFF	TGTGCCAGCAGCTTAAGCCCCGATCGGGTGAACACTGAAGCTTTCTTT
TRBV28	NA	TRBD1	TRBJ1-5	CAKPRGQGAHYVQPQHF	TGTGCCAAGCCCCGTGGACAGGGGGCGCATTATGTTCAGCCCCAGCATTTT
TRBV6-5	NA	TRBD1	TRBJ2-7	CASSYGTGPPPYEQYF	TGTGCCAGCAGTTACGGGACAGGCCCACCCCCCTACGAGCAGTACTTC
TRBV9	NA	NA	TRBJ2-5	CASSPMGGLQETQYF	TGTGCCAGCAGCCCGATGGGGGGGCTCCAAGAGACCCAGTACTTC
TRBV4-1	NA	NA	TRBJ2-7	CASSQAPPWTYEQYF	TGCGCCAGCAGCCAAGCCCCGCCCTGGACCTACGAGCAGTACTTC
TRBV5-1	few	NA	TRBJ1-4	CASSPYQDSDEKLFF	TGCGCCAGCAGCCCCTATCAGGACAGCGACGAAAAACTGTTTTTT
TRBV9	once	NA	TRBJ2-4	CASSVEQWRDIQYF	TGTGCCAGCAGCGTAGAACAGTGGAGAGACATTCAGTACTTC
TRBV5-8	NA	NA	TRBJ2-6	CASSFRLSSGANVLTF	TGTGCCAGCAGCTTCCGACTGTCCTCTGGGGCCAACGTCCTGACTTTC
TRBV19	NA	NA	TRBJ2-7	CASSIEEGEPYEQYF	TGTGCCAGTAGTATAGAGGAGGGGGAACCCTACGAGCAGTACTTC
TRBV30	NA	NA	TRBJ2-3	CAWEAQVRPWTQPGPDTQYF	TGTGCCTGGGAAGCCCAGGTTCGACCTTGGACGCAACCAGGCCCAGATACGCAGTATTTT
TRBV7-8	NA	NA	TRBJ2-1	CASSPYGRGNEQFF	TGTGCCAGCAGCCCCTACGGGAGAGGTAATGAGCAGTTCTTC
TRBV9	NA	NA	TRBJ2-3	CASSLGTADTQYF	TGTGCCAGCAGCTTAGGGACGGCTGATACGCAGTATTTT
TRBV27	NA	NA	TRBJ2-7	CASSLNDRGAYEQYF	TGTGCCAGCAGTTTAAACGACCGCGGAGCCTACGAGCAGTACTTC